This TCR beta chain was found in a study of cytomegalovirus exposure and HLA in healthy donors. Whole-study results and caveats: High specificity and sensitivity for cytomegalovirus status were reported for the classifier.

Regarding this clone: Its antigen remains unidentified.

The assay was immunoSEQ multiplex PCR, and TCRdb's table has in-frame clones only and misses some. The data hold more than 110,000 clones, with about 86% observed a single time. Germline loops: CDR1 SGDLS, CDR2 YYNGEE. The CDR3 consists of 18 residues. V shed 4 bases and J shed 0 bases, with 17 bases lying between them. The sequence was collected from a woman aged 18-29 years in good health and CMV-seropositive. The specimen was PBMCs. The chain couples TRBV9 to TRBJ1-6; D call uncertain. CDR3 in amino acids: CASSPRGDPTSYNSPLHF. The CDR3 region has the DNA TGTGCCAGCAGCCCTCGGGGAGACCCAACCTCCTATAATTCACCCCTCCACTTT.